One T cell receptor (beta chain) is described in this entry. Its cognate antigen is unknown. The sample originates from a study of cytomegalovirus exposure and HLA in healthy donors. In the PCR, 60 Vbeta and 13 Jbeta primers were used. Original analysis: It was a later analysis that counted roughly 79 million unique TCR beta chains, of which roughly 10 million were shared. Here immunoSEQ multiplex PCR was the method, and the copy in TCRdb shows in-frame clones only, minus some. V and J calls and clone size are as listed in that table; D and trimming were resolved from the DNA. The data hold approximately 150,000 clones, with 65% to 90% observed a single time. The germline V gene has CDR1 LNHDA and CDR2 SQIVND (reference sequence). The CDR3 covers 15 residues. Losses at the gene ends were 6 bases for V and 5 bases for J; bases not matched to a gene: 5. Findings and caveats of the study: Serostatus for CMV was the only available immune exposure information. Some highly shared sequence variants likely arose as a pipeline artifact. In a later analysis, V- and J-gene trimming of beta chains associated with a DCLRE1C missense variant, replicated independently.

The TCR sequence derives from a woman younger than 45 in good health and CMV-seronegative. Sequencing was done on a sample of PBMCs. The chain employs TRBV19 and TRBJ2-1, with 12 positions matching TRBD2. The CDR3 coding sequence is TGTGCCAGTAGAAGACTAGCGGGAGATGACAATGAGCAGTTCTTC. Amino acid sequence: CASRRLAGDDNEQFF.